These 32 T cell receptor beta chains originate from one sample sequenced in a study of cytomegalovirus exposure and HLA in healthy donors (dated by TCRdb to 2016 to 2017). Library method: the immunoSEQ multiplex PCR assay. For the multiplex PCR, a mixture combining 60 forward primers for TCR Vbeta segments and 13 reverse primers for TCR Jbeta segments was used. TCRdb re-hosts the immuneACCESS table, in-frame sequences only. Its copies lack some clones; in the studies checked, an unresolved V gene accounts for under half of them, and the cause for the rest is not known. The sample has fewer than 200,000 clones on record, roughly 80% of them singletons. The top ten constitute roughly an eighth of the sample. Sequenced input: PBMCs. Receptors originate from a woman aged 45 to 65 in good health and CMV-seronegative.

This clone has just a few counts. This chain joins TRBV7-2 and TRBJ2-7, with 10 bases aligning to TRBD2. With V trimmed by 1 base and J by 3 bases, 6 bases remained unmatched. The CDR3 consists of 16 residues. CDR1 is SGHTA, CDR2 FQGNSA, per germline. Here the CDR3 reads CASSLEVASGGYEQYF. The CDR3 coding sequence is TGTGCCAGCAGCTTAGAGGTGGCTAGCGGGGGCTACGAGCAGTACTTC.

The chain is built from TRBV28 and TRBJ2-1, with 7 positions matching TRBD1. The CDR3 consists of 13 residues. Germline V gene data show CDR1 as MDHEN and CDR2 as SYDVKM. Losses at the gene ends were 5 bases for V and 4 bases for J; bases not matched to a gene: 2. DNA for the CDR3: TGTGCCAGCAGTCCGGGACAGTACAATGAGCAGTTCTTC. Translating gives CASSPGQYNEQFF. The whole variable domain, filled in from reference TRBV28 and TRBJ2-1, reads DVKVTQSSRYLVKRTGEKVFLECVQDMDHENMFWYRQDPGLGLRLIYFSYDVKMKEKGDIPEGYSVSREKKERFSLILESASTNQTSMYLCASSPGQYNEQFFGPGTRLTVL.

The chain employs TRBV2 and TRBJ1-2; 12 bases fit TRBD1. Germline V gene data show CDR1 as SNHLY and CDR2 as FYNNEI. After removal of 3 bases from V and 8 bases from J, the junction contained 10 bases not matched to a gene. This CDR3 comprises 16 residues. This chain's CDR3 is CASSETPGQGARGYTF. Written as DNA, the CDR3 is TGTGCCAGCAGTGAGACACCGGGACAGGGGGCGCGGGGCTACACCTTC.

This clone was found a few times. The chain uses TRBV4-2 and TRBJ2-5, with 9 bases identical to TRBD2. The DNA end favors TRBJ2-7, so the J call may be wrong. Germline lookup yields CDR1 LGHNA and CDR2 YNFKEQ. This CDR3 contains 14 residues. CDR3 nucleotides: TGTGCCAGCAGCCGTAGCGGGGGTGAGGACGAGCAGTACTTC. The encoded protein is CASSRSGGEDEQYF.

As for this clone: This sample includes further DNA sequences coding for the same CDR3. The CDR3 loop reads CASSLVQGYNEQFF. CDR3 DNA sequence: TGTGCCAGCAGCTTAGTGCAGGGCTACAATGAGCAGTTCTTC. The V and J genes are TRBV11-2 and TRBJ2-1, with a tentative D call TRBD1 (5 bases). CDR1 and CDR2 (germline): SGHAT, FQNNGV. The CDR3 has 14 residues. Trimming removed 1 base from V and 3 bases from J, with 7 bases in between.

The rearrangement uses TRBV28 and TRBJ2-1, with D possibly being TRBD2 (5 bases). Trimming cost V 5 bases and J 7 bases, with 12 bases left between them. The CDR3 is 13 residues long. Germline CDR1 reads MDHEN; CDR2 reads SYDVKM. The CDR3 is CASSAPTSNEQFF. The CDR3 DNA is TGTGCCAGCAGTGCGCCCACTAGTAATGAGCAGTTCTTC.

The chain joins TRBV5-1 to TRBJ1-4, with D unclear. CDR3 length equals 14 residues. Germline loops: CDR1 SGHRS, CDR2 YFSETQ. Trimming took off 4 bases at V and 7 bases at J, with 14 bases between the two ends. This CDR3 reads CASSLDAGSEKLFF. The CDR3 nucleotides are TGCGCCAGCAGCCTAGATGCTGGAAGTGAAAAACTGTTTTTT.

This clone was counted a single time. The rearrangement uses TRBV4-2 and TRBJ2-5; TRBD2 agrees at 8 bases. This CDR3 contains 15 residues. J was trimmed by 5 bases and V by 1 base; bases with no gene match: 6. The germline V gene encodes CDR1 LGHNA and CDR2 YNFKEQ. CDR3 coding DNA: TGTGCCAGCAGCCAAGGGTTCGGCGGGAGGGAGACCCAGTACTTC. It codes for CASSQGFGGRETQYF.

This chain connects TRBV11-3 to TRBJ2-1; TRBD2 matches at 9 bases. Germline values: CDR1 SGHNT, CDR2 YENEEA. The CDR3 has 15 amino acids. J was trimmed by 3 bases and V by 1 base; bases with no gene match: 1. CDR3 sequence (DNA): TGTGCCAGCAGCTTAGTTAGCGGGAGCTACAATGAGCAGTTCTTC. This codes for CASSLVSGSYNEQFF. Full variable domain (outside the CDR3, taken from reference TRBV11-3 and TRBJ2-1): EAGVVQSPRYKIIEKKQPVAFWCNPISGHNTLYWYLQNLGQGPELLIRYENEEAVDDSQLPKDRFSAERLKGVDSTLKIQPAELGDSAVYLCASSLVSGSYNEQFFGPGTRLTVL.

This chain links TRBV11-2 with TRBJ1-2; D is possibly TRBD1 (5 bases). The V end was cut by 0 bases, the J end by 8 bases, with 19 bases between. From germline, CDR1 is SGHAT and CDR2 FQNNGV. The CDR3 spans 16 residues. This chain's CDR3 is CASSLDQARGWRGYTF. The DNA of the CDR3 is TGTGCCAGCAGCTTAGATCAGGCAAGGGGTTGGCGGGGCTACACCTTC.

CDR3 in DNA: TGTGCCAGCAGCAACGGACTAGCAGGCACAGATACGCAGTATTTT. Its translation: CASSNGLAGTDTQYF. The J gene is TRBJ2-3, the V gene TRBV7-3, with 8 bases aligning to TRBD2. The junction had 5 bases not matched to a gene; V was cut back by 5 bases and J by 1 base. The CDR3 has 15 residues. The germline gives CDR1 SGHTA, CDR2 FQGTGA.

The chain links TRBV5-8 to TRBJ1-1, with 7 bases matching TRBD1. CDR1 and CDR2 (germline): SGHTS, YDEGEE. Trimming took 4 bases from V and 7 from J; bases not matched to a gene: 10. This CDR3 contains 14 residues. The CDR3 nucleotides read TGTGCCAGCAGCCATATAAACAGGGGCCTTGAAGCTTTCTTT. It is translated as CASSHINRGLEAFF.

This chain connects TRBV28 to TRBJ1-2; D is perhaps TRBD1 (6 bases). The V end lost 5 bases, the J end lost 3 bases, and 16 bases lay between the germline ends. Germline CDR1 and CDR2: MDHEN and SYDVKM. The CDR3 consists of 15 residues. CDR3 sequence reads: CASSPVGGQYYGYTF. Written as DNA, the CDR3 is TGTGCCAGCAGTCCAGTTGGTGGACAGTACTATGGCTACACCTTC.

The rearrangement uses TRBV11-2 and TRBJ2-2; 11 bases map to TRBD2. The V gene end was trimmed by 5 bases and the J gene end by 6 bases; junction bases not matched to a gene: 8. The CDR3 sequence is 16 residues long. Germline V gene sequence: CDR1 SGHAT, CDR2 FQNNGV. The CDR3 sequence is CASSGQLAGVAGELFF. CDR3 DNA sequence: TGTGCCAGCAGCGGACAACTAGCGGGAGTTGCCGGGGAGCTGTTTTTT.

This chain joins TRBV19 and TRBJ2-7; the D gene is possibly TRBD2 (6 bases). This CDR3 region has 15 residues. The germline gives CDR1 LNHDA, CDR2 SQIVND (reference sequence). Trimming shortened V by 7 bases and J by 3 bases, and 19 bases separated the two germline ends. The CDR3 sequence: CASNPAGGSYYEQYF. Written as DNA, the CDR3 is TGTGCCAGTAACCCCGCCGGGGGATCCTACTACGAGCAGTACTTC.

V gene TRBV19 combines with J gene TRBJ1-1, with TRBD1 matching over 7 bases. V shed 5 bases and J 1 base; nucleotides not matched to a gene: 13. CDR1 is LNHDA and CDR2 is SQIVND in the germline V gene (reference sequence). The CDR3 consists of 17 residues. CDR3 in DNA: TGTGCCAGTAGTCCCCTGGCCCCTCGACAGGGGAACACTGAAGCTTTCTTT. It encodes CASSPLAPRQGNTEAFF.

V usage is TRBV27 and J usage is TRBJ2-7; D possibly corresponds to TRBD2 (6 bases). CDR1 is MNHEY and CDR2 is SMNVEV in the germline V gene (reference sequence). CDR3 length equals 13 residues. The V gene lost 5 bases and the J gene lost 0 bases, with 8 bases spanning the gap. In nucleotides, the CDR3 is TGTGCCAGCAGTGACGGGAGCTCCTACGAGCAGTACTTC. Residues: CASSDGSSYEQYF.

The CDR3 sequence: CASARGGYTGELFF. CDR3 in DNA: TGCGCCAGCGCCCGGGGGGGATACACCGGGGAGCTGTTTTTT. The rearrangement links TRBV5-1 to TRBJ2-2, with 8 nucleotides matching TRBD2. Germline-derived CDR1 and CDR2 are SGHRS and YFSETQ. The J segment lost 3 bases and the V segment lost 7 bases, leaving 5 bases of the junction unmatched. CDR3 length equals 14 residues.

The genes are TRBV19 and TRBJ2-1; D gene ambiguous. Germline CDR1 LNHDA, CDR2 SQIVND (reference sequence). The germline V and J ends were trimmed by 5 bases and 3 bases, with 2 bases remaining between them. There are 11 residues in the CDR3. DNA of the CDR3: TGTGCCAGTAGTCTCTACAATGAGCAGTTCTTC. Translating gives CASSLYNEQFF.

The chain links TRBV10-3 to TRBJ2-7, with TRBD1 identical over 8 bases. CDR1 and CDR2 from the germline V gene are ENHRY and SYGVKD. J gave up 8 bases and V 3 bases, and 9 bases lay outside the gene matches. This CDR3 comprises 14 residues. The CDR3 nucleotides are TGTGCCATCAGTGAAGGCGACAGGGGTTATAAGCAGTACTTC. Encoded protein: CAISEGDRGYKQYF.

This clone was counted between two and nine times. V usage is TRBV28 and J usage is TRBJ2-1, with D possibly TRBD1 on 5 matching bases. The CDR3 is made up of 16 amino acids. CDR1 and CDR2 from the germline V gene are MDHEN and SYDVKM. V was trimmed by 2 bases and J by 4 bases, leaving 15 bases between them. The CDR3 nucleotides are TGTGCCAGCAGTTTAAGCAGGACAATTAGTTACAATGAGCAGTTCTTC. This translates into CASSLSRTISYNEQFF.

This clone was detected a few times. The gene calls are TRBV7-2 and TRBJ2-7; 8 positions match TRBD1. This CDR3 contains 15 residues. CDR1 and CDR2 (germline): SGHTA, FQGNSA. Trimming took 2 bases from V and 2 from J; bases not matched to a gene: 5. In DNA, the CDR3 is TGTGCCAGCAGCTTATCCGCACAGGGGGCCTACGAGCAGTACTTC. It is translated as CASSLSAQGAYEQYF.

The chain recombines TRBV20-1 with TRBJ2-1; 7 nucleotides align to TRBD1. After removal of 3 bases from V and 10 bases from J, the junction contained 3 bases not matched to a gene. The germline V gene encodes CDR1 DFQATT and CDR2 SNEGSKA (reference sequence). The CDR3 runs 11 residues. CDR3 loop: CSARKGGEQFF. The CDR3 nucleotides are TGCAGTGCTAGGAAAGGGGGCGAGCAGTTCTTC.

The rearrangement uses TRBV7-2 and TRBJ1-5; D possibly corresponds to TRBD1 (6 bases). This CDR3 spans 15 amino acids. Germline CDR1 reads SGHTA; CDR2 reads FQGNSA. V lost 1 base, J lost 6 bases, and 13 bases lay in between. This chain's CDR3 is CASSLGTRGTQPQHF. The CDR3, as DNA: TGTGCCAGCAGCTTAGGGACCAGGGGAACTCAGCCCCAGCATTTT.

This clone has a count of ten or more. This chain links TRBV7-9 with TRBJ1-4; D is unresolved. Trimming took off 8 bases at V and 10 bases at J, with 14 bases between the two ends. Germline-derived CDR1 and CDR2 are SEHNR and FQNEAQ (reference sequence). The CDR3 spans 12 residues. Here the CDR3 DNA reads TGTGCCAGCTCACCCACTGCGGGAAAACTGTTTTTT. It yields the protein CASSPTAGKLFF. The whole variable domain, remainder taken from reference TRBV7-9 and TRBJ1-4, is DTGVSQNPRHKITKRGQNVTFRCDPISEHNRLYWYRQTLGQGPEFLTYFQNEAQLEKSRLLSDRFSAERPKGSFSTLEIQRTEQGDSAMYLCASSPTAGKLFFGSGTQLSVL.

The table lists this clone with a few counts. The chain joins TRBV6-5 to TRBJ2-1, with TRBD2 identical over 7 bases. The CDR3 consists of 13 residues. V was pared by 5 bases and J by 6 bases, with 4 bases of the junction left unmatched. The germline V gene has CDR1 MNHEY and CDR2 SVGAGI. Here the CDR3 reads CASSRWGGNEQFF. DNA for the CDR3: TGTGCCAGCAGTCGCTGGGGGGGCAATGAGCAGTTCTTC.

V and J are TRBV19 and TRBJ2-1, with TRBD2 matching 8 bases. V lost 5 bases to trimming and J lost 4 bases; unmatched junction nucleotides: 7. CDR1 is LNHDA, CDR2 SQIVND, per germline (reference sequence). CDR3 length equals 15 residues. The CDR3 here is CASSPRVAGYNEQFF. The CDR3 nucleotides read TGTGCCAGTAGTCCGCGGGTAGCGGGATACAATGAGCAGTTCTTC.

This clone has just one count. The CDR3 region is CASSEGGGYGYTF. The CDR3 DNA reads as TGTGCCAGCAGTGAAGGGGGAGGCTATGGCTACACCTTC. The V and J genes are TRBV2 and TRBJ1-2; D uncertain. Germline V lookup: CDR1 SNHLY, CDR2 FYNNEI. CDR3 length equals 13 residues. V gave up 1 base and J gave up 4 bases, with 7 bases separating them.

This clone was seen more than once but under ten times. The chain combines TRBV7-3 with TRBJ2-3; 8 nucleotides match TRBD2. The CDR3 extends over 15 amino acids. Germline assignment: CDR1 SGHTA and CDR2 FQGTGA. V gave up 5 bases and J gave up 6 bases; unmatched junction bases: 10. Here the CDR3 DNA reads TGTGCCAGCAGCCGCGCCGGGGGGGTCGGGGATACGCAGTATTTT. This translates into CASSRAGGVGDTQYF.

The chain has TRBV19 and TRBJ2-1; 12 bases agree with TRBD2. The CDR3 runs to 20 residues. Trimming took 2 bases from V and 0 from J; bases not matched to a gene: 11. CDR1 and CDR2 (germline): LNHDA, SQIVND (reference sequence). The CDR3 sequence is CASSISGTSGLPSSYNEQFF. For the CDR3, the DNA is TGTGCCAGTAGTATATCGGGGACTAGCGGGCTCCCCAGCTCCTACAATGAGCAGTTCTTC.

Regarding this clone: The same CDR3 can be traced to other DNA sequences in this sample. The gene calls are TRBV18 and TRBJ2-1; D remains ambiguous. V was pared by 3 bases and J by 0 bases, with 9 bases between. This CDR3 region has 15 residues. The germline CDR1 and CDR2 sequences are KGHSH and LQKENI. The CDR3 DNA reads as TGTGCCAGCTCACCGAGGCAGAGCTCCTACAATGAGCAGTTCTTC. Protein product: CASSPRQSSYNEQFF.

V and J are TRBV29-1 and TRBJ1-2, with 12 nucleotides matching TRBD1. V lost 8 bases to trimming and J lost 9 bases; unmatched junction nucleotides: 10. The CDR3 runs 13 residues. Germline CDR1 is SQVTM and CDR2 is ANQGSEA. CDR3 sequence reads: CSMKGTGGSSYTF. For the CDR3, the DNA is TGCAGCATGAAGGGGACAGGGGGCTCTAGCTACACCTTC. The full variable domain, rest sourced from reference TRBV29-1 and TRBJ1-2, is SAVISQKPSRDICQRGTSLTIQCQVDSQVTMMFWYRQQPGQSLTLIATANQGSEATYESGFVIDKFPISRPNLTFSTLTVSNMSPEDSSIYLCSMKGTGGSSYTFGSGTRLTVV.